This is a list of T cell receptor beta chains from one sample in a study of technical replicates of blood from a few donors. The method was immunoSEQ multiplex PCR; TCRdb's version includes in-frame clones alone and lacks a portion of them. Of fewer than 90,000 clones listed, about 89% are singletons. The specimen sequenced was T cells isolated from PBMCs. The receptors were gathered from a human donor in good health. Each CDR3 is given with its conserved first and last residue. Each record gives: V gene, D gene, J gene, clone size, CDR3 DNA, CDR3 protein. The D gene is left open where the match is weak. Expanded clones are given a class, and other clones once, few, many or no size at all.

>TRBV9|NA|TRBJ2-2|NA
TGTGCCAGCAGCGTAGAAGGACAGAACACCGGGGAGCTGTTTTTT
CASSVEGQNTGELFF
>TRBV28|NA|TRBJ1-1|NA
TGTGCCAGCAGTGTACAGGTTTTCGCCCTTTCTGAAGCTTTCTTT
CASSVQVFALSEAFF
>TRBV7-3|NA|TRBJ2-3|once
TGTGCCAGCAGCTTGAGCGTACGCACAGATACGCAGTATTTT
CASSLSVRTDTQYF
>TRBV4-3|NA|TRBJ2-3|NA
TGCGCCAGCAGCCAAGAGAGATTCACAGATACGCAGTATTTT
CASSQERFTDTQYF
>TRBV6-4|NA|TRBJ1-4|NA
TGTGCCAGCAGTGGGGCTAAATGGCAGGGAGGGAGAAAACTGTTTTTT
CASSGAKWQGGRKLFF
>TRBV5-1|TRBD2|TRBJ2-4|NA
TGCGCCAGCAGCTTGGCCGTCGCGGGAGGCCAAAACATTCAGTACTTC
CASSLAVAGGQNIQYF
>TRBV9|NA|TRBJ2-2|NA
TGTGCCAGCAGCGTAAGCGAAATCACCGGGGAGCTGTTTTTT
CASSVSEITGELFF
>TRBV4-3|NA|TRBJ2-5|NA
TGCGCCAGCAGCCAATCTCTAGTCGGGAGTGAGACCCAGTACTTC
CASSQSLVGSETQYF
>TRBV5-1|NA|TRBJ2-2|NA
TGCGCCAGCAGCTTACAGGGAACCGGGGAGCTGTTTTTT
CASSLQGTGELFF
>TRBV7-9|TRBD1|TRBJ1-2|NA
TGTGCCAGCAGCTTAGCGCACAGGGGGCAGGGTGGCTACACCTTC
CASSLAHRGQGGYTF
>TRBV5-4|TRBD2|TRBJ2-2|NA
TGTGCCAGCAGACCGGGACTAGCGGGAGTGGGCGGGGAGCTGTTTTTT
CASRPGLAGVGGELFF
>TRBV28|TRBD2|TRBJ2-7|NA
TGTGCCAGCAGTGAATCTAGCGGGAGGGCCTACGAGCAGTACTTC
CASSESSGRAYEQYF
>TRBV25-1|TRBD1|TRBJ1-2|NA
TGTGCCAGCAGTGAGCCCACAGGGGACTATGGCTACACCTTC
CASSEPTGDYGYTF
>TRBV7-9|TRBD1|TRBJ2-1|NA
TGTGCCAGCAGCCTCGGGACAGGGTTAGACAAGGATGAGCAGTTCTTC
CASSLGTGLDKDEQFF
>TRBV10-3|NA|TRBJ2-7|NA
TGTGCCATCAGCGACCCACTTGGACAAACGTACGAGCAGTACTTC
CAISDPLGQTYEQYF
>TRBV6-1|TRBD2|TRBJ2-5|NA
TGTGCCACCGGCCCACTAGCGGGGTTCCAAGAGACCCAGTACTTC
CATGPLAGFQETQYF
>TRBV9|TRBD2|TRBJ2-1|NA
TGTGCCAGCAGCGATCCGGGACTAGCGGGAGGGCCCTACAATGAGCAGTTCTTC
CASSDPGLAGGPYNEQFF
>TRBV25-1|NA|TRBJ1-4|NA
TGTGCCAGCAGCGAGCGCACAGGGAATAATGAAAAACTGTTTTTT
CASSERTGNNEKLFF
>TRBV7-3|NA|TRBJ1-5|once
TGTGCCAGCAGCCTAGGCAGGGATCAGCCCCAGCATTTT
CASSLGRDQPQHF
>TRBV25-1|NA|TRBJ1-1|NA
TGTGCCAGCAGTGGGGGGCACAGGTTTATTGGCACTGAAGCTTTCTTT
CASSGGHRFIGTEAFF
>TRBV27|TRBD2|TRBJ2-1|once
TGTGCCAGCACGGATGTAGCGGGAGTAGCGAATGAGCAGTTCTTC
CASTDVAGVANEQFF
>TRBV7-9|TRBD1|TRBJ2-3|NA
TGTGCCAGCAGCCCAAAACAGGGGCGCCCCACAGATACGCAGTATTTT
CASSPKQGRPTDTQYF
>TRBV7-9|NA|TRBJ2-7|NA
TGTGCCAGCAGCTTCCGGGGAACAGTTTTCTCCTACGAGCAGTACTTC
CASSFRGTVFSYEQYF
>TRBV9|NA|TRBJ2-1|NA
TGTGCCAGCAGCGGCCGAAATCATAGTCTCTACAATGAGCAGTTCTTC
CASSGRNHSLYNEQFF
>TRBV7-3|NA|TRBJ1-2|NA
TGTGCCAGCAGCGTAACCGAACAGGCCCGCTACACCTTC
CASSVTEQARYTF
>TRBV10-2|NA|TRBJ2-7|NA
TGCGCCAGCAATCCTAGCGCTAACTACGAGCAGTACTTC
CASNPSANYEQYF
>TRBV5-6|TRBD2|TRBJ2-3|NA
TGTGCCAGCAGCCTAGGGACTAGTAGAGCGGCAGATACGCAGTATTTT
CASSLGTSRAADTQYF